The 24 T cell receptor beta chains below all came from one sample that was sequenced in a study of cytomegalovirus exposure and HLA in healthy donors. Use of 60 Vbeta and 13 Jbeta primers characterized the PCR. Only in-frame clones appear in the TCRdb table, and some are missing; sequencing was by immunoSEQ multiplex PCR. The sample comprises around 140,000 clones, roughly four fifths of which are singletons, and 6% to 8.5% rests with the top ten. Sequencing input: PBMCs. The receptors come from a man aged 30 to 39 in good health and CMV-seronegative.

The CDR3 nucleotides read TGCGCCAGCAGTCAATTCTCCGGGACAGGGGACAATCAGCCCCAGCATTTT. Its protein is CASSQFSGTGDNQPQHF. This chain connects TRBV4-1 to TRBJ1-5, with 10 bases fitting TRBD1. The CDR3 is 17 residues long. CDR1 and CDR2 (germline): MGHRA, YSYEKL. Unmatched junction bases numbered 11, after V lost 6 bases and J lost 3 bases.

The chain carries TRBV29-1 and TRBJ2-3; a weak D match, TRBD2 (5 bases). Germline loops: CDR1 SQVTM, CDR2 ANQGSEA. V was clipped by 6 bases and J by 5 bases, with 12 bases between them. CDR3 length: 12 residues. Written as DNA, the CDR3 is TGCAGCGTGGTAGGTAGCGAAGATACGCAGTATTTT. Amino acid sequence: CSVVGSEDTQYF.

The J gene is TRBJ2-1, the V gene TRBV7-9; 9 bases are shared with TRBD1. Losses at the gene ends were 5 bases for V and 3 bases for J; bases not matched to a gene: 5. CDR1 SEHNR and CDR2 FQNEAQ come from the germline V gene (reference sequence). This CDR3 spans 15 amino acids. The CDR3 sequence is CASSLGQGLYNEQFF. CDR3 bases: TGTGCCAGCAGCCTCGGACAGGGGCTCTACAATGAGCAGTTCTTC.

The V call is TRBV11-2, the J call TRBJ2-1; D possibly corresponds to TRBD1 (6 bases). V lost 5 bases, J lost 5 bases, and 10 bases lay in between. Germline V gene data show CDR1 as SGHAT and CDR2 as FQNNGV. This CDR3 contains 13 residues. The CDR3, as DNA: TGTGCCAGCAGCCTGGACAGTCACAATGAGCAGTTCTTC. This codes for CASSLDSHNEQFF. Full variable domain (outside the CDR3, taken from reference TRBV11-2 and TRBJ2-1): EAGVAQSPRYKIIEKRQSVAFWCNPISGHATLYWYQQILGQGPKLLIQFQNNGVVDDSQLPKDRFSAERLKGVDSTLKIQPAKLEDSAVYLCASSLDSHNEQFFGPGTRLTVL.

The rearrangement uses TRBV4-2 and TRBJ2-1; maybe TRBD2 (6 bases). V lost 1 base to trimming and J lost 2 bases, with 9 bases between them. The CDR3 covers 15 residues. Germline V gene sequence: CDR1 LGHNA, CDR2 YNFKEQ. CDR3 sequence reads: CASSQGAGAYNEQFF. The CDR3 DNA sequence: TGTGCCAGCAGCCAAGGAGCGGGCGCCTACAATGAGCAGTTCTTC.

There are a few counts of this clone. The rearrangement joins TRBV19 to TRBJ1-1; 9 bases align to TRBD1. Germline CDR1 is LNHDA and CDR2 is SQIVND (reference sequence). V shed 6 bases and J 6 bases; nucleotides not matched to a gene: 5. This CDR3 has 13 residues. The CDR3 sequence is CASSDRGAPEAFF. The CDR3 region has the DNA TGTGCCAGTAGCGACAGGGGGGCACCTGAAGCTTTCTTT.

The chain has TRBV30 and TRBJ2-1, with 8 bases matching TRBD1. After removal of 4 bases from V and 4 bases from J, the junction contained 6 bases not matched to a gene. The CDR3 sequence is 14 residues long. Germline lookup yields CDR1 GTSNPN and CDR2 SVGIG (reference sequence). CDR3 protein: CAWTRTGFYNEQFF. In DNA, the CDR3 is TGTGCCTGGACCAGGACAGGGTTTTACAATGAGCAGTTCTTC.

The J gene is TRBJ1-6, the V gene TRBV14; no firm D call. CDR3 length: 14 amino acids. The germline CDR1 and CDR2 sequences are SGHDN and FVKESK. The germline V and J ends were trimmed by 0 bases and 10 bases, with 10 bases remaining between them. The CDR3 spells CASSQERLGSPLHF. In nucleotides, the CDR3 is TGTGCCAGCAGCCAAGAACGGTTGGGCTCACCCCTCCACTTT.

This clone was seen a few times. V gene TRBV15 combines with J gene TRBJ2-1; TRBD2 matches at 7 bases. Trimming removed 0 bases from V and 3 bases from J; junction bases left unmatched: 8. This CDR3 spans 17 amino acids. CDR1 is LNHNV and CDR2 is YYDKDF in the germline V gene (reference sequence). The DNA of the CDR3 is TGTGCCACCAGCAGAGATCGGGGGAGGGCCATCTACAATGAGCAGTTCTTC. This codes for CATSRDRGRAIYNEQFF.

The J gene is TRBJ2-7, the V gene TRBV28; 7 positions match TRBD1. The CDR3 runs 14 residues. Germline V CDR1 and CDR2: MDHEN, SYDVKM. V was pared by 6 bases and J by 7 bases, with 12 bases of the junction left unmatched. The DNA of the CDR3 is TGTGCCAGCAGCTCCACGACTACAGGGGATGAGCAGTACTTC. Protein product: CASSSTTTGDEQYF.

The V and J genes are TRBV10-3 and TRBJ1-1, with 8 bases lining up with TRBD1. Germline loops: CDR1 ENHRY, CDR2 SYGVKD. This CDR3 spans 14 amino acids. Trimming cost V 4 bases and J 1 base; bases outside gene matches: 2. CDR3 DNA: TGTGCCATCAGTGGGACAGGGAGGAACACTGAAGCTTTCTTT. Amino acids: CAISGTGRNTEAFF.

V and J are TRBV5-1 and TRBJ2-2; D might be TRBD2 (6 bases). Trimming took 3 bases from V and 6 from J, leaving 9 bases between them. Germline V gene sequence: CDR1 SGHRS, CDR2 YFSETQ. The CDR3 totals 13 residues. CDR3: CASSSEGSGELFF. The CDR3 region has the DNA TGCGCCAGCAGCTCGGAGGGCTCCGGGGAGCTGTTTTTT.

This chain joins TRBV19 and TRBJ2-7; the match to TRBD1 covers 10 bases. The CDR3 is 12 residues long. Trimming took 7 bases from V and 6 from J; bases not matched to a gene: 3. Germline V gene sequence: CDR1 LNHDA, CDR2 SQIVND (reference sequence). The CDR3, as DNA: TGTGCCAGTAAGGACAGGGGGACCGAGCAGTACTTC. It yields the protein CASKDRGTEQYF.

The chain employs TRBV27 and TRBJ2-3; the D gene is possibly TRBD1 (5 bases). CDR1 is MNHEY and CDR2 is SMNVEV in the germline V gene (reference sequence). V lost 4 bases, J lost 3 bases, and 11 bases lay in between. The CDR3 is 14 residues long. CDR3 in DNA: TGTGCCAGCAGTTGGTCAGGGCAGACAGATACGCAGTATTTT. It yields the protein CASSWSGQTDTQYF.

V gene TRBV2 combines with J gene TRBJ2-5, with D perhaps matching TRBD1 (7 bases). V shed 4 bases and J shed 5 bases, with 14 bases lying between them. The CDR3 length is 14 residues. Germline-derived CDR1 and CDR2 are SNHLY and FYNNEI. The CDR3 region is CASSAGGISETQYF. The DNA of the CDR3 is TGTGCCAGCAGTGCAGGGGGGATAAGTGAGACCCAGTACTTC.

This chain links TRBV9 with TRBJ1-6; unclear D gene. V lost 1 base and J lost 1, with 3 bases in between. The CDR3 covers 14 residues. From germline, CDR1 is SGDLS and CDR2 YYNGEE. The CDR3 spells CASSVQSYNSPLHF. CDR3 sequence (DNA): TGTGCCAGCAGCGTACAATCCTATAATTCACCCCTCCACTTT.

CDR3 amino acids: CAIRRDTGLASSYEQYF. The CDR3 DNA reads TGTGCCATCAGGAGGGACACCGGACTAGCGTCCTCCTACGAGCAGTACTTC. The chain joins TRBV10-3 to TRBJ2-7; 9 bases are shared with TRBD2. CDR1 and CDR2 (germline): ENHRY, SYGVKD. The CDR3 loop spans 17 amino acids. The ends lost 6 bases at V and 0 bases at J; junction bases unmatched: 12.

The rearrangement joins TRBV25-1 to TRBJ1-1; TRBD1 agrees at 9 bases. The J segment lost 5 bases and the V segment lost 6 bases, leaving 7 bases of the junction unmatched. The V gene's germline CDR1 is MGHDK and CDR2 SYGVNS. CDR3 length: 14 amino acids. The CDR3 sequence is CASRPGTGTTEAFF. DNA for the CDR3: TGTGCCAGCAGACCCGGGACAGGGACAACTGAAGCTTTCTTT.

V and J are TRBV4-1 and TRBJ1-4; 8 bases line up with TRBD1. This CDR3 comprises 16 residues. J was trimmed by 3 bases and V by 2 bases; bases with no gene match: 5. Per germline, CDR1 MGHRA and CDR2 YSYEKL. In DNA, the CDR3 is TGCGCCAGCAGCCAATGGCCAGGGGGCTCTAATGAAAAACTGTTTTTT. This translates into CASSQWPGGSNEKLFF.

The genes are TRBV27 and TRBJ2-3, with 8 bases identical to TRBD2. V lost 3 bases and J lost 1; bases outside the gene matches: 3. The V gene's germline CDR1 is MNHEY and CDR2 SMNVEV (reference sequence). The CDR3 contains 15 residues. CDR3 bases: TGTGCCAGCAGTTTCAGCGGGAGAGGCACAGATACGCAGTATTTT. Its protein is CASSFSGRGTDTQYF.

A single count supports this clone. The CDR3 DNA follows: TGTGCCAGCAGCTCAGAGGGTACCGGGGAGCTGTTTTTT. Translation: CASSSEGTGELFF. The chain carries TRBV6-5 and TRBJ2-2; tentatively, D is TRBD2 (5 bases). This CDR3 contains 13 residues. V lost 6 bases and J 5 bases, leaving 10 bases between the germline ends. From germline, CDR1 is MNHEY and CDR2 SVGAGI.

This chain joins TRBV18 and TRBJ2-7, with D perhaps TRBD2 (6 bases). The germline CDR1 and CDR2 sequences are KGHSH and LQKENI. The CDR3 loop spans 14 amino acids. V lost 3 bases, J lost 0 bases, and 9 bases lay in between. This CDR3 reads CASSPPGVSYEQYF. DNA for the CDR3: TGTGCCAGCTCACCCCCGGGGGTCTCCTACGAGCAGTACTTC.

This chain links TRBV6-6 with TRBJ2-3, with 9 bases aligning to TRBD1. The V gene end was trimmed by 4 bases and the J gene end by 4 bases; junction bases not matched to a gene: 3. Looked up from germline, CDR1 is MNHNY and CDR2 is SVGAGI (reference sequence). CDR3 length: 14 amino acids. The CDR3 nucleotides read TGTGCCAGCAGTTCCCGACAGGGGGCAGATACGCAGTATTTT. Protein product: CASSSRQGADTQYF.

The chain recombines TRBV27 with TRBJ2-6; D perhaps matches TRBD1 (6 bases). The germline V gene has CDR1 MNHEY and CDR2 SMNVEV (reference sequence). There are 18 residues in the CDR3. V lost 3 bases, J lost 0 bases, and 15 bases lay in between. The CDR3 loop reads CASSLGDRNPSGANVLTF. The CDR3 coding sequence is TGTGCCAGCAGTTTGGGAGACAGGAACCCCTCTGGGGCCAACGTCCTGACTTTC.